The source of this T cell receptor beta chain is a study of T cells in Graves' hyperthyroidism and ophthalmopathy. Whole-study results and caveats: Also found in blood were most expanded thyroid clonotypes above 0.001.

The study included ophthalmopathy patients with Clinical Activity Score at least 3, NOSPECS grade at least 4 and duration under 3 months. Uncontrolled infection, other autoimmune disease, pregnancy or lactation led to exclusion. An approximately 9.8 ml volume of fresh peripheral blood provided the PBMCs. Between the trimmed V and J ends, which lost 7 bases and 3 bases, there was a span of 15 bases. The germline V gene encodes CDR1 MNHEY and CDR2 SVGEGT. The length of the CDR3 is 14 residues. This clonotype came up many times. What it binds is unknown. TCR beta CDR3 regions were amplified from RNA. A set of HTBI primers served as the primers for a first-round RT-PCR of the TCR CDR3. In TCRdb, the multiplex PCR reads were re-called with MiXCR into one record per CDR3 protein. The sample contains about 600,000 distinct CDR3 sequences, over 12% of which appear only once.

This sequence originates from a woman under 30 with Graves' ophthalmopathy. The source material was blood. The chain joins TRBV6-2 or TRBV6-3 to TRBJ2-5; D may be TRBD2 (6 bases). The CDR3 region is CASTPLRTKETQYF. The DNA for the CDR3 is TGTGCCAGCACCCCCCTCCGGACTAAAGAGACCCAGTACTTC.